This T cell receptor (beta chain) comes out of a study of cytomegalovirus exposure and HLA in healthy donors. The PCR contained 60 Vbeta and 13 Jbeta primers. The method was immunoSEQ multiplex PCR; TCRdb's version includes in-frame clones alone and lacks a portion of them. Altogether 110,000 to 150,000 clones are present, 75% to 80% being singletons, with the ten largest covering under 5.5%. The study, taken as a whole, reports: In an earlier analysis, most TCR beta V segments were productive about 87% or about 30% of the time.

For this clone: Its antigen is still unknown.

This TCR came from a woman between 45 and 60 years old in good health and CMV-seronegative. Material: PBMCs.

In DNA form, the CDR3 reads TGTGCCAGCAGCTTTTCCGTAGACACTGAAGCTTTCTTT. It specifies CASSFSVDTEAFF. The rearrangement uses TRBV5-5 and TRBJ1-1; no definite D call. This CDR3 spans 13 amino acids. CDR1 SGHKS and CDR2 YYEKEE come from the germline V gene (reference sequence). The germline V and J ends were trimmed by 2 bases and 3 bases, with 8 bases remaining between them.